These 5 T cell receptor beta chains came from one sample sequenced in a study of T cell repertoires in cytomegalovirus infection. TCRdb analysed the reads with MiXCR anew, one entry per CDR3 protein. The table has fewer than 250,000 distinct CDR3 sequences, about 12% seen once; the top ten hold 1.5% to 2%. Specimen: PBMCs. Receptors were obtained from a human donor in good health (CMV status not recorded). Some clones in this sample may be carry-over from other donors' samples.

The sample holds many counts of this clonotype. This chain connects TRBV7-8 to TRBJ1-4, with D possibly being TRBD1 (6 bases). The CDR3 spans 14 residues. Trimming removed 1 base at V and 7 bases at J, with 10 bases between. Germline CDR1 reads SGHVS; CDR2 reads FQNEAQ. The CDR3: CASSLDRVVEKLFF. CDR3 sequence (DNA): TGTGCCAGCAGCTTAGACAGGGTGGTTGAAAAACTGTTTTTT.

This clonotype was recorded only once. A much larger clone lies one base from this, so it may be a read error. The chain is built from TRBV6-5 and TRBJ1-4, with a weak D call TRBD1 (5 bases). Germline V CDR1 and CDR2: MNHEY, SVGAGI. The CDR3 contains 14 residues. Here the CDR3 reads CPSSLRGGMEKLFF. For the CDR3, the DNA is TGTCCCAGCAGTTTACGGGGGGGGATGGAAAAACTGTTTTTT.

This clonotype has ten or more counts. This rearrangement joins TRBV7-2 to TRBJ2-1, with D tentatively TRBD2 (5 bases). The CDR3 has 14 residues. Germline loops: CDR1 SGHTA, CDR2 FQGNSA. V gave up 5 bases and J gave up 4 bases, with 12 bases separating them. The CDR3 here is CASSPRSGYNEQFF. Written as DNA, the CDR3 is TGTGCCAGCAGCCCCAGGAGCGGTTACAATGAGCAGTTCTTC.

The J gene is TRBJ2-2, the V gene TRBV14; maybe TRBD2 (6 bases). The germline gives CDR1 SGHDN, CDR2 FVKESK. Trimming pared 0 bases from V and 1 base from J, leaving 9 bases between. This CDR3 spans 16 amino acids. The CDR3 DNA reads as TGTGCCAGCAGCCAAGAACATAGCGGGAACACCGGGGAGCTGTTTTTT. As protein: CASSQEHSGNTGELFF. Full variable domain (rest looked up from reference TRBV14 and TRBJ2-2): EAGVTQFPSHSVIEKGQTVTLRCDPISGHDNLYWYRRVMGKEIKFLLHFVKESKQDESGMPNNRFLAERTGGTYSTLKVQPAELEDSGVYFCASSQEHSGNTGELFFGEGSRLTVL.

The chain carries TRBV28 and TRBJ1-6; D is ambiguous. From germline, CDR1 is MDHEN and CDR2 SYDVKM. Trimming stripped 3 bases from V and 14 bases from J, with 14 bases between. The CDR3 sequence is 13 residues long. The CDR3 spells CASSFSGFRSLHF. The CDR3 coding sequence is TGTGCCAGCAGTTTTTCCGGTTTTCGGTCCCTCCACTTT.